This T cell receptor (beta chain) appears in the sequencing data of a study of T cells in Graves' hyperthyroidism and ophthalmopathy. Using RNA transcripts as the source, TCR beta CDR3 regions were amplified. An initial round of RT-PCR targeting the TCR CDR3 relied on the HTBI primer set. MiXCR, run by TCRdb on the multiplex PCR reads, gives a single entry per CDR3 protein. The table has 530,000 or so distinct CDR3 sequences, 17% seen once. V gave up 3 bases and J gave up 5 bases; unmatched junction bases: 7. The length of the CDR3 is 16 residues. Germline assignment: CDR1 MDHEN and CDR2 SYDVKM. The source of the PBMCs was over 8.5 ml of fresh peripheral blood. This clonotype was detected many times.

J is TRBJ2-3 and V is TRBV28; 11 nucleotides line up with TRBD2. The source of this sequence is a woman younger than 30 with Graves' ophthalmopathy. The sequenced sample was blood. The DNA for the CDR3 is TGTGCCAGCAGTTTTGAACTAGCGGGGGACGGAGATACGCAGTATTTT. It codes for CASSFELAGDGDTQYF.